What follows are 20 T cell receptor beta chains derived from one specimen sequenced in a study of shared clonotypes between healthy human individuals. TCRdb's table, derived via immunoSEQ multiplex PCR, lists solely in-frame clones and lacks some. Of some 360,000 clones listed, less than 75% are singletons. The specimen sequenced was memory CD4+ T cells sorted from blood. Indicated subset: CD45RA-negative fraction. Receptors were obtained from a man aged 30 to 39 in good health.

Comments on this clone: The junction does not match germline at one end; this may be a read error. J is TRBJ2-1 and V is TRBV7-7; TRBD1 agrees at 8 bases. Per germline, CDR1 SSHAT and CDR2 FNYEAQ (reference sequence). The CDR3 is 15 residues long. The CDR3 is CASSLGSQGANEQFF. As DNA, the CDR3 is TGTGCTAGCAGCTTAGGTTCGCAGGGGGCCAATGAGCAGTTCTTC.

CDR3 sequence (DNA): TGTGCCAGCATCCAAGGGGGGGTACAGTTCTTC. Its protein is CASIQGGVQFF. The chain links TRBV6-4 to TRBJ2-1; maybe TRBD2 (7 bases). V lost 7 bases and J 13 bases, leaving 14 bases between the germline ends. This CDR3 comprises 11 residues. The V gene's germline CDR1 is MRHNA and CDR2 SNTAGT.

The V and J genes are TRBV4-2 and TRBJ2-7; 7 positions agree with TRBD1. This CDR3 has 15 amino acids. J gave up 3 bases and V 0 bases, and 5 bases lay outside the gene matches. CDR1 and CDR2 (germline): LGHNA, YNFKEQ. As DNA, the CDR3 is TGTGCCAGCAGCCAAGATGCGAGACAGGGCTACGAGCAGTACTTC. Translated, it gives CASSQDARQGYEQYF.

The CDR3 protein is CASSQMRVTDGGEKLFF. The CDR3 DNA reads as TGCGCCAGCAGCCAAATGAGGGTTACGGACGGAGGTGAAAAACTGTTTTTT. The chain couples TRBV4-3 to TRBJ1-4; D not resolved. Trimming took off 2 bases at V and 7 bases at J, with 20 bases between the two ends. Germline V gene lookup returns CDR1 LGHNA and CDR2 YSLEER. This CDR3 is built from 17 residues.

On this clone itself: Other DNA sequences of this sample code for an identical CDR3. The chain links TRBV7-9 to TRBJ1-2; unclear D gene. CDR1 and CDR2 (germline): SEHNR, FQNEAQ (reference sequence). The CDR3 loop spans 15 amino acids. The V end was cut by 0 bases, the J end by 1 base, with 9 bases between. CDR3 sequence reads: CASSLAETLNYGYTF. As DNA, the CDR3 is TGTGCCAGCAGCTTAGCGGAAACACTTAACTATGGCTACACCTTC.

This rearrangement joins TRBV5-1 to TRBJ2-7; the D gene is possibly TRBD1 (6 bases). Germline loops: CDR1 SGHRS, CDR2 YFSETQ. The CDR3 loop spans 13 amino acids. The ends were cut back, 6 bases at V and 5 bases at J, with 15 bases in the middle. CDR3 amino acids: CASNEGVRDEQYF. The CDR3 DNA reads TGCGCCAGCAACGAGGGGGTCCGAGACGAGCAGTACTTC.

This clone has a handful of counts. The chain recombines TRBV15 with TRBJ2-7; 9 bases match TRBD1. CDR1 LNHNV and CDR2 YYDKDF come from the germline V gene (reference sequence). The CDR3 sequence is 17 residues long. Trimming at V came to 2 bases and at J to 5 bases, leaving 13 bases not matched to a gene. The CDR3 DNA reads TGTGCCACCAGCAGATCGCAACAGGGGGCGCTTTTTAACGAGCAGTACTTC. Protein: CATSRSQQGALFNEQYF. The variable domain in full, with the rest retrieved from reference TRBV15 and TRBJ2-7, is DAMVIQNPRYQVTQFGKPVTLSCSQTLNHNVMYWYQQKSSQAPKLLFHYYDKDFNNEADTPDNFQSRRPNTSFCFLDIRSPGLGDTAMYLCATSRSQQGALFNEQYFGPGTRLTVT.

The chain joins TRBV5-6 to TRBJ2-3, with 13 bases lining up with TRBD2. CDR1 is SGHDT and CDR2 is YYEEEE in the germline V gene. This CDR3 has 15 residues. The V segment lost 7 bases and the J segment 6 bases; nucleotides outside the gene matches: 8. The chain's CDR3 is CASLRTSGSGDTQYF. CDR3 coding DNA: TGTGCCAGCTTGAGGACTAGCGGGAGCGGGGATACGCAGTATTTT.

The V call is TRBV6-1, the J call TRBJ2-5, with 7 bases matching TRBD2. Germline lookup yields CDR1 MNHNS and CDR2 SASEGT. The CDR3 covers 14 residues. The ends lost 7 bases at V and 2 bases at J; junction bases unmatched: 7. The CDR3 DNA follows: TGTGCCAGCAACCCCTCGGGGGGACAAGAGACCCAGTACTTC. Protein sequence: CASNPSGGQETQYF.

The CDR3 region has the DNA TGTGCCAGCAGTGGCCTTTCGGCCGAGTCCCAGTACTTC. Translating gives CASSGLSAESQYF. The rearrangement joins TRBV6-1 to TRBJ2-5; D not resolved. This CDR3 has 13 residues. With 4 bases removed from V and 9 bases from J, the gap between germline ends came to 15 bases. Germline CDR1 reads MNHNS; CDR2 reads SASEGT.

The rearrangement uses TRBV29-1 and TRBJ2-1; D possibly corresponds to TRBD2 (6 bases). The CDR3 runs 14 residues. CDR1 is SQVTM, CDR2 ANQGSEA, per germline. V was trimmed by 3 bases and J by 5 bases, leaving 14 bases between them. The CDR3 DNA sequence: TGCAGCGTTGATCAGGGACGGGGGAACAATGAGCAGTTCTTC. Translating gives CSVDQGRGNNEQFF.

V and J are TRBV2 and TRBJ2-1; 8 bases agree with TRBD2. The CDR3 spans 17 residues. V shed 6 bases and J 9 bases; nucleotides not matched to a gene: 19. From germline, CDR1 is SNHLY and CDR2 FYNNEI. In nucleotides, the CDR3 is TGTGCCAGCAGCCCCCCCCTCGCGGGAGGTAGGGCTAGTGAGCAGTTCTTC. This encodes CASSPPLAGGRASEQFF.

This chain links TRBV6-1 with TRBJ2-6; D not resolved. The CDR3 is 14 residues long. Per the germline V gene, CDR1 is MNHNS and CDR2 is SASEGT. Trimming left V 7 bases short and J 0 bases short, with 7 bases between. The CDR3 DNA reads TGTGCCAGCAAAAAGGGCTCTGGGGCCAACGTCCTGACTTTC. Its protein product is CASKKGSGANVLTF.

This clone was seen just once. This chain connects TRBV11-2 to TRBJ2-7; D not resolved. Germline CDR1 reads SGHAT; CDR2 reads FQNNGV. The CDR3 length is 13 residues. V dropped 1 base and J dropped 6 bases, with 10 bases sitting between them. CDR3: CASSLGGVGEQYF. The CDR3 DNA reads TGTGCCAGCAGCTTAGGAGGAGTGGGCGAGCAGTACTTC.

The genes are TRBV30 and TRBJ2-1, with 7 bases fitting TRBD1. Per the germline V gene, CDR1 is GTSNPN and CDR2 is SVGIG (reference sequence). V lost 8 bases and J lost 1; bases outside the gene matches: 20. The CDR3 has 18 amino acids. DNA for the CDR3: TGTGCCGGTAAACGGGGCAGGGGGTATGGTGGTTCCTACAATGAGCAGTTCTTC. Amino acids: CAGKRGRGYGGSYNEQFF.

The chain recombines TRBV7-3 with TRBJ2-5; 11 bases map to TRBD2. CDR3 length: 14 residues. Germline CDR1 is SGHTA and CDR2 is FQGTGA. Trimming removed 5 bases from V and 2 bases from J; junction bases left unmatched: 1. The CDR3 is CASSRTSGQETQYF. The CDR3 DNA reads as TGTGCCAGCAGCCGGACTAGCGGGCAAGAGACCCAGTACTTC.

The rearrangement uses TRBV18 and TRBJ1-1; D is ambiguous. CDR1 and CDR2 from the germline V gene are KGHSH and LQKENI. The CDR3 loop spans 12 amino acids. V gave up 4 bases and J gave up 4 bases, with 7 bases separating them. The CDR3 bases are TGTGCCAGCTCACTGGTCGCCACTGAAGCTTTCTTT. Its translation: CASSLVATEAFF.

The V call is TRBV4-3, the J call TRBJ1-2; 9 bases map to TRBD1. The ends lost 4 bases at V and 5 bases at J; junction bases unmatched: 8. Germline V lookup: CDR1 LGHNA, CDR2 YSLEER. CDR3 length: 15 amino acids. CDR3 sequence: CASSPTGGSWYGYTF. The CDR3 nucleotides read TGCGCCAGCAGCCCGACAGGGGGGTCGTGGTATGGCTACACCTTC.

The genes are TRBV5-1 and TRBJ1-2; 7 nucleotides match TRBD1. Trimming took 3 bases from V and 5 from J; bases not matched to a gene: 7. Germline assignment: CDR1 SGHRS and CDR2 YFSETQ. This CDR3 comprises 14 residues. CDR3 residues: CASSSGQMFYGYTF. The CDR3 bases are TGCGCCAGCAGCTCGGGACAGATGTTTTATGGCTACACCTTC.

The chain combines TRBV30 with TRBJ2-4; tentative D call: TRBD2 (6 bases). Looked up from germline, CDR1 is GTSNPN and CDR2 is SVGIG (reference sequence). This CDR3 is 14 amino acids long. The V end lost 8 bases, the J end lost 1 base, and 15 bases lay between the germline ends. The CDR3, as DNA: TGTGCCACTCCCGGGGACTCGGCCAAAAACATTCAGTACTTC. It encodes CATPGDSAKNIQYF. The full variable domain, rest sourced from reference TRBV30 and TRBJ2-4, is SQTIHQWPATLVQPVGSPLSLECTVEGTSNPNLYWYRQAAGRGLQLLFYSVGIGQISSEVPQNLSASRPQDRQFILSSKKLLLSDSGFYLCATPGDSAKNIQYFGAGTRLSVL.